Sequencing of this TCR beta chain was carried out in a study of Graves' ophthalmopathy and Graves' hyperthyroidism. The study's findings and limits: Progression of ophthalmopathy was predicted by the model with less than 71% sensitivity and roughly 78% specificity. The majority of expanded thyroid clonotypes above 0.001 frequency also occurred in blood.

There are many counts of this clonotype. Its specificity is unknown. Trimming pared 6 bases from V and 5 bases from J, leaving 19 bases between. The V gene's germline CDR1 is MNHEY and CDR2 SVGAGI. This CDR3 comprises 15 residues. Investigators amplified TCR beta CDR3 regions from RNA transcripts. Second-round multiplex PCR came after a first-round RT-PCR that employed HTBI primers. TCRdb reprocessed the multiplex PCR reads with MiXCR, giving one entry per CDR3 protein. The repertoire holds about 220,000 distinct CDR3 sequences, with around a fifth as singletons. Each donor who had ophthalmopathy showed moderate-to-severe activity, a CAS of ≥3, a NOSPECS of ≥4, and a duration under 3 months. Clinical symptoms, serum thyroxine, TRAb, thyroid ultrasound and orbital computed tomography formed the basis of diagnosis.

Sequenced material: peripheral blood. The origin of this receptor is a woman in her forties or fifties with Graves' ophthalmopathy. V gene TRBV6-5 combines with J gene TRBJ1-1; D might be TRBD1 (5 bases). Written as DNA, the CDR3 is TGTGCCAGCAGCCGCGCGGGGACCAAAGGGACTGAAGCTTTCTTT. Translated: CASSRAGTKGTEAFF.